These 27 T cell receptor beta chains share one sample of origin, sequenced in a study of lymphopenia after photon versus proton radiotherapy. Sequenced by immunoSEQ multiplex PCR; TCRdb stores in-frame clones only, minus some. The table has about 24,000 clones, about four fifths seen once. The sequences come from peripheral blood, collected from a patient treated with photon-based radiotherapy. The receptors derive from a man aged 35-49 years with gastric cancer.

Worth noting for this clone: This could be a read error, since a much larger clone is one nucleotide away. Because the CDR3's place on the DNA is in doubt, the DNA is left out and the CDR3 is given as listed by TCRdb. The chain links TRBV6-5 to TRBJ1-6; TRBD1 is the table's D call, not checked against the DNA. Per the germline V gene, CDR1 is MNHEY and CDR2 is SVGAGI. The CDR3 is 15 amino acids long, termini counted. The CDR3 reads CASSYFGTGNSPPHF.

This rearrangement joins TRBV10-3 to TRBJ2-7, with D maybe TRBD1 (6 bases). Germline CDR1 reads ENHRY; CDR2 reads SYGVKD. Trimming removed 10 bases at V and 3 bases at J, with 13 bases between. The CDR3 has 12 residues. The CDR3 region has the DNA TGTGCCACCGGACAGATAATCTACGAGCAGTACTTC. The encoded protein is CATGQIIYEQYF.

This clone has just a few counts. The CDR3 reads CASSGTTEYGYTF. The CDR3 DNA is TGTGCCAGTAGTGGAACGACGGAATATGGCTACACCTTC. The chain joins TRBV19 to TRBJ1-2; D ambiguous. The CDR3 extends over 13 amino acids. Germline loops: CDR1 LNHDA, CDR2 SQIVND (reference sequence). The V end was cut by 5 bases, the J end by 5 bases, with 12 bases between.

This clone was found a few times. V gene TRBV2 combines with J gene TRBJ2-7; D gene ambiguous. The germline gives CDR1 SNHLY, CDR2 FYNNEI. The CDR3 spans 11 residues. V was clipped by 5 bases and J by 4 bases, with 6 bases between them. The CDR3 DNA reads TGTGCCAGCAGTATTTTTTACGAGCAGTACTTC. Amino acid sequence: CASSIFYEQYF.

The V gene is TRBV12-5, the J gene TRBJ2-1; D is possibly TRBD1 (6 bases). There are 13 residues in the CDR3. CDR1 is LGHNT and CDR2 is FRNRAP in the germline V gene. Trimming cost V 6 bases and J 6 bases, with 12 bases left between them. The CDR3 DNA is TGTGCTAGTGGACGGGACATTCGCAATGAGCAGTTCTTC. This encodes CASGRDIRNEQFF.

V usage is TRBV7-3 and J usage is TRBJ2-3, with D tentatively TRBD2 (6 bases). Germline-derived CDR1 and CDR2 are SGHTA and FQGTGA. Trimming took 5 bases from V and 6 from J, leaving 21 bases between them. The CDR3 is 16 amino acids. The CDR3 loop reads CASSASRLVFSDTQYF. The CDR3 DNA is TGTGCCAGCAGCGCGTCCCGACTAGTGTTTAGCGATACGCAGTATTTT.

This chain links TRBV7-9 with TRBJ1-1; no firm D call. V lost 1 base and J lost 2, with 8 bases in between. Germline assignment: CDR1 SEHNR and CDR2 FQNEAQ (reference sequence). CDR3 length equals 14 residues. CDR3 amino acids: CASSLGTTNTEAFF. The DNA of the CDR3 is TGTGCCAGCAGCTTAGGGACTACCAACACTGAAGCTTTCTTT.

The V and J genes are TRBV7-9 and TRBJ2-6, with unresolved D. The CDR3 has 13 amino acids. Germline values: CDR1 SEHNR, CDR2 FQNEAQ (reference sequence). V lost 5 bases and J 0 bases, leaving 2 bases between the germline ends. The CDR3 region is CASSPSGANVLTF. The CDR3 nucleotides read TGTGCCAGCAGCCCCTCTGGGGCCAACGTCCTGACTTTC.

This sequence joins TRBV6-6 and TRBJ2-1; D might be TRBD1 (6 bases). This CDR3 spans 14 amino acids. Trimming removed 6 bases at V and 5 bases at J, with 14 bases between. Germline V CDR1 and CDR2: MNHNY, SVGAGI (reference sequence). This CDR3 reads CASSPRRTDNEQFF. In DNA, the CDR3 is TGTGCCAGCAGCCCCCGGCGGACAGACAATGAGCAGTTCTTC.

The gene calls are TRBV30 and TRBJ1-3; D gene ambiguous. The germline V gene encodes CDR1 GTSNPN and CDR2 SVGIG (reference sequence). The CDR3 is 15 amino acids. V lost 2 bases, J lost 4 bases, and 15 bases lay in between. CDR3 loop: CAWSQDGKPGNTIYF. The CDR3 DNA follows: TGTGCCTGGAGTCAGGACGGGAAACCGGGAAACACCATATATTTT.

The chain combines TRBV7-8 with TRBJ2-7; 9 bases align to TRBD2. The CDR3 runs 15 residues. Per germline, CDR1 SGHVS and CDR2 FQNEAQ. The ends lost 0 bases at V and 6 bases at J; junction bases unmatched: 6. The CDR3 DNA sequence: TGTGCCAGCAGCTTAGCGGCTAGCGGGGTTACCGAGCAGTACTTC. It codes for CASSLAASGVTEQYF. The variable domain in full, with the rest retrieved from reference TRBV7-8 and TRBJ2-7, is GAGVSQSPRYKVAKRGQDVALRCDPISGHVSLFWYQQALGQGPEFLTYFQNEAQLDKSGLPSDRFFAERPEGSVSTLKIQRTQQEDSAVYLCASSLAASGVTEQYFGPGTRLTVT.

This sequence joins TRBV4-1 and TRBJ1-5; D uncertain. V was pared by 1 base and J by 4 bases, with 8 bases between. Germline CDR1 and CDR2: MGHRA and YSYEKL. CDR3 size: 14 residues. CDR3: CASSQGGRNQPQHF. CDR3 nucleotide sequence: TGCGCCAGCAGCCAAGGAGGCAGAAATCAGCCCCAGCATTTT.

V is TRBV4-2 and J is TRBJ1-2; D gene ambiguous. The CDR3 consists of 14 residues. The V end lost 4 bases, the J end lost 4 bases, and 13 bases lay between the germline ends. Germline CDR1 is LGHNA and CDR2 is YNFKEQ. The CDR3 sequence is CASSPEAVSYGYTF. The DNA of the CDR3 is TGTGCCAGCAGCCCCGAGGCGGTGAGCTATGGCTACACCTTC.

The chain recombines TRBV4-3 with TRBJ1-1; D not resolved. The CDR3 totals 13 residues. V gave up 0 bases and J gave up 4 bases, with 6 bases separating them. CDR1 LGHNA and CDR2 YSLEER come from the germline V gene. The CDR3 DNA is TGCGCCAGCAGCCAAGAAGACGCCACTGAAGCTTTCTTT. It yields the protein CASSQEDATEAFF.

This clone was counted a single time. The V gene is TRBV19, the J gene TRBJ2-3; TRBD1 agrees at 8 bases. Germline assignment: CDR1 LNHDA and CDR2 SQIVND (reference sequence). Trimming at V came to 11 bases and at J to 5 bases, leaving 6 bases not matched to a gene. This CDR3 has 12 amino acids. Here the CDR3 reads CAARGPGDTQYF. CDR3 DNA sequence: TGTGCCGCCAGGGGGCCTGGAGATACGCAGTATTTT.

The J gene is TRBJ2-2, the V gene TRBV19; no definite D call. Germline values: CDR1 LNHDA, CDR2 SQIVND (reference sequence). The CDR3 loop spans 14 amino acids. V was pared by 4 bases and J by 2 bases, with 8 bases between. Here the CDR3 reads CASSTGPNTGELFF. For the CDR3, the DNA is TGTGCCAGTAGTACTGGGCCTAACACCGGGGAGCTGTTTTTT. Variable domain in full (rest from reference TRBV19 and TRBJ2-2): DGGITQSPKYLFRKEGQNVTLSCEQNLNHDAMYWYRQDPGQGLRLIYYSQIVNDFQKGDIAEGYSVSREKKESFPLTVTSAQKNPTAFYLCASSTGPNTGELFFGEGSRLTVL.

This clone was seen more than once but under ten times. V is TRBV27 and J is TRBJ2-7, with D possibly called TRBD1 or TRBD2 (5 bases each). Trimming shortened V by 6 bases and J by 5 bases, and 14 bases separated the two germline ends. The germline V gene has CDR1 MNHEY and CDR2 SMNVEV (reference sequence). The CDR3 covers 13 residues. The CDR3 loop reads CASRKTGGDEQYF. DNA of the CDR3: TGTGCCAGCAGAAAAACAGGAGGAGACGAGCAGTACTTC.

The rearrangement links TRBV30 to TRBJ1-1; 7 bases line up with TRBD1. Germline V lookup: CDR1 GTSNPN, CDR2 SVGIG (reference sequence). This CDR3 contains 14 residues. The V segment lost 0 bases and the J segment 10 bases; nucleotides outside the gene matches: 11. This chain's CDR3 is CAWSVKGAVLGAFF. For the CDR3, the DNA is TGTGCCTGGAGTGTTAAGGGGGCGGTTTTGGGAGCTTTCTTT.

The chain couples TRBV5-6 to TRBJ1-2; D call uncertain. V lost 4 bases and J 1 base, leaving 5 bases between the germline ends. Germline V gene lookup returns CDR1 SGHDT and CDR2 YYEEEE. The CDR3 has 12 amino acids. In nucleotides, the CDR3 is TGTGCCAGCAGCCCGAGTAACTATGGCTACACCTTC. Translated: CASSPSNYGYTF.

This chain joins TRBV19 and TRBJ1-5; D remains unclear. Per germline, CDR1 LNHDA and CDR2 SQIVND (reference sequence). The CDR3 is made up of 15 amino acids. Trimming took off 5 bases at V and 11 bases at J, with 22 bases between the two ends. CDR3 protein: CASSPNGEQSRSQHF. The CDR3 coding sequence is TGTGCCAGTAGTCCCAATGGCGAGCAATCTAGGTCCCAGCATTTT. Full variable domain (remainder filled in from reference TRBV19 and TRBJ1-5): DGGITQSPKYLFRKEGQNVTLSCEQNLNHDAMYWYRQDPGQGLRLIYYSQIVNDFQKGDIAEGYSVSREKKESFPLTVTSAQKNPTAFYLCASSPNGEQSRSQHFGDGTRLSIL.

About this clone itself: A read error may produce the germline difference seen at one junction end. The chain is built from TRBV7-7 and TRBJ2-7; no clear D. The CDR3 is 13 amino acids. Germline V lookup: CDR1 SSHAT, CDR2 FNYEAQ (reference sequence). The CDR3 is CASSSTTVGEQYF. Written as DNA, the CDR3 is TGTGCTAGCAGCTCCACTACAGTCGGAGAGCAGTACTTC.

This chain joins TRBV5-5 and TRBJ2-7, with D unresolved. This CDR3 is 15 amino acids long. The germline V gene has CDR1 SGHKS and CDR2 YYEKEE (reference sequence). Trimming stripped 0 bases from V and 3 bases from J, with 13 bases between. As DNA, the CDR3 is TGTGCCAGCAGCTTGGTTAGGGCACTGGGCTACGAGCAGTACTTC. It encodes CASSLVRALGYEQYF.

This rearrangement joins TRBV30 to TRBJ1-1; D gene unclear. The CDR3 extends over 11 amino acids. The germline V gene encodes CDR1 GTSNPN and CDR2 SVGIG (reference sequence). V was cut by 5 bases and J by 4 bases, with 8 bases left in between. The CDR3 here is CAWGLATEAFF. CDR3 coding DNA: TGTGCCTGGGGCTTGGCCACTGAAGCTTTCTTT.

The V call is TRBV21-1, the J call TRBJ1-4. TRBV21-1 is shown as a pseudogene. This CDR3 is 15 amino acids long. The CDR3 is CASSKGGGTNEKLFF. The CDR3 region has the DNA TGTGCCAGCAGCAAAGGCGGGGGAACTAATGAAAAACTGTTTTTT.

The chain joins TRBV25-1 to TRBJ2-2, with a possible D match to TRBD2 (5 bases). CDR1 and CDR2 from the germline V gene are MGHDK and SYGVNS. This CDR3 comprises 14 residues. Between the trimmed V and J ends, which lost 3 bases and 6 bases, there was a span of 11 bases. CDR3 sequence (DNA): TGTGCCAGCAGTGAGCGGGCCCTCCCCGGGGAGCTGTTTTTT. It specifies CASSERALPGELFF.

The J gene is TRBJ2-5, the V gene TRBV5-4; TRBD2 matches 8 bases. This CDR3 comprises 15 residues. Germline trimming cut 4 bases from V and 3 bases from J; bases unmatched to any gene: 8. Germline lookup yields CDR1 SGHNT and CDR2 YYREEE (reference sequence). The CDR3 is CASSLPLAGEETQYF. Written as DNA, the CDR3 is TGTGCCAGCAGCCTCCCTCTAGCGGGTGAAGAGACCCAGTACTTC.

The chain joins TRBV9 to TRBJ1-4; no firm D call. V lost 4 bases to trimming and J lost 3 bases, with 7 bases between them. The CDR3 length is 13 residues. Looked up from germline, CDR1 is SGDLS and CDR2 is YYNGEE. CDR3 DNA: TGTGCCAGCAGCCCTCATGCTAATGAAAAACTGTTTTTT. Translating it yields CASSPHANEKLFF.